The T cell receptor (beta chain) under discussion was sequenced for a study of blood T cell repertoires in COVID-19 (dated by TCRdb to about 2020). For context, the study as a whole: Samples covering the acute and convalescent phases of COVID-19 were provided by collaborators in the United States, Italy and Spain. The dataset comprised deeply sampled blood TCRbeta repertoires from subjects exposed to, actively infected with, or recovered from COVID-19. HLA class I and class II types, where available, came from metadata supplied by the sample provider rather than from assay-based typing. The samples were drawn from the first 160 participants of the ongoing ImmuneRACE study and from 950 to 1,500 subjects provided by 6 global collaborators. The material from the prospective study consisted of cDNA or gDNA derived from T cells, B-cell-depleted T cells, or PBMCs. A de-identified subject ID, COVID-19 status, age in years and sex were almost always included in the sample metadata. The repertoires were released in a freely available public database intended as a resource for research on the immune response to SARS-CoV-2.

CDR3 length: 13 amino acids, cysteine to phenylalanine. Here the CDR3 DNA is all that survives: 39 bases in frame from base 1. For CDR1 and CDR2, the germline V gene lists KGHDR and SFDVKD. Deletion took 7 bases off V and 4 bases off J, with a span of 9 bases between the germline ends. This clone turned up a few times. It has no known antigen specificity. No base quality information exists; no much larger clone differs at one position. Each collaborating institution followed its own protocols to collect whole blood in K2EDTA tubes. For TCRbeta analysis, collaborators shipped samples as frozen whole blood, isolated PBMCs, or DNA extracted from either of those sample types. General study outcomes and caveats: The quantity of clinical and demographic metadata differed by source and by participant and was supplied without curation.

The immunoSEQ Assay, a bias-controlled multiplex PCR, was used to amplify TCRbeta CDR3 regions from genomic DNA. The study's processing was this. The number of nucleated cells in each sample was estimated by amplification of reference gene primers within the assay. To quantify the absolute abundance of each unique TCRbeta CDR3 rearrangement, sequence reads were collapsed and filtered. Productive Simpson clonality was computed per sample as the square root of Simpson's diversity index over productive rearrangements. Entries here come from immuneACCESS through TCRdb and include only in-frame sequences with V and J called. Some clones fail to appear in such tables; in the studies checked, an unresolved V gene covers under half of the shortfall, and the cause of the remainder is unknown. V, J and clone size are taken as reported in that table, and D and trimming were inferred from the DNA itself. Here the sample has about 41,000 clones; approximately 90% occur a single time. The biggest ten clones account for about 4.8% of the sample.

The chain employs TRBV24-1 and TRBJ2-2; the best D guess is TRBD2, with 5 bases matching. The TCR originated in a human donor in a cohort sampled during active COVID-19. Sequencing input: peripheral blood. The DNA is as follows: TGTGCCACCAGAGCGGACCGCACCGGGGAGCTGTTTTTT. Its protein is CATRADRTGELFF.